This T cell receptor (beta chain) derives from a study of identical twins. Note on this clonotype: Its antigen is still unknown.

The CDR3 runs to 15 residues. Per germline, CDR1 SQVTM and CDR2 ANQGSEA. Between the trimmed V and J ends, which lost 6 bases and 3 bases, there was a span of 19 bases. Study outcomes and limitations: There were fewer insertions in abundant cord blood beta clonotypes, but memory repertoires showed no such pattern. Out-of-frame sharing of TCR alpha in monozygotic twins was underestimated by models. Interpretation of the results relied on cross-sectional statistical analysis and not on following the same donors.

Through template switching, a universal primer site was introduced, and the cDNA contained unique molecular identifiers. Each CDR3 protein is one row after TCRdb ran MiXCR on the 5' RACE reads. The sample records some 500,000 distinct CDR3 sequences, 14% being singletons. The same data also went into a second study, on yellow fever vaccine responses in identical twins.

Sequenced material: CD4+ T cells sorted from blood. The clonotype was recovered from a young woman in good health. The chain recombines TRBV29-1 with TRBJ2-3, with a weak D call TRBD2 (7 bases). The CDR3 sequence: CSVFGRGGRTDTQYF. The CDR3 nucleotides are TGCAGCGTGTTCGGTAGGGGGGGTCGGACAGATACGCAGTATTTT.